Described below is a single T cell receptor (beta chain) sequence and its context. Its antigen is not known. The data derive from a study of radiotherapy plus CTLA-4 blockade in lung cancer. Overall study results and limits: Alongside interferon-beta, early blood T cell clone dynamics were reportedly the best predictor of response.

CDR3 size: 15 residues. Trimming removed 0 bases from V and 4 bases from J; junction bases left unmatched: 2. Germline values: CDR1 GTSNPN, CDR2 SVGIG (reference sequence). Sequenced by immunoSEQ multiplex PCR; TCRdb stores in-frame clones only, minus some. Of some 78,000 clones in the sample, roughly 86% were seen once. The sample here was peripheral blood, taken from a patient treated with radiotherapy plus ipilimumab. The chain joins TRBV30 to TRBJ2-1; 11 nucleotides line up with TRBD2. This TCR derives from a human donor with non-small cell lung cancer who had stable disease on radiotherapy plus ipilimumab. CDR3 sequence: CAWSVVAGGYNEQFF. The CDR3 nucleotides are TGTGCCTGGAGTGTGGTAGCGGGGGGGTACAATGAGCAGTTCTTC.